Following are 11 T cell receptor beta chains from one sample sequenced in a study of blood T cell repertoires in COVID-19. Measured with immunoSEQ multiplex PCR; TCRdb has only the in-frame clones, and not every one. The sample shows fewer than 350,000 clones, approximately 89% of them seen only once. Sequenced material: PBMCs or T cells enriched from blood (not recorded which). The receptors shown here come from a man aged 35 to 55 who had been exposed to COVID-19.

The rearrangement uses TRBV9 and TRBJ1-2, with 7 nucleotides matching TRBD1. The CDR3 is 16 amino acids. The junction had 8 bases not matched to a gene; V was cut back by 3 bases and J by 0 bases. The germline V gene encodes CDR1 SGDLS and CDR2 YYNGEE. The chain's CDR3 is CASSAWDSRSNYGYTF. In nucleotides, the CDR3 is TGTGCCAGCAGCGCCTGGGACAGCAGATCTAACTATGGCTACACCTTC.

V gene TRBV4-1 combines with J gene TRBJ2-1; weak D call: TRBD2 (6 bases). There are 16 residues in the CDR3. V lost 5 bases and J lost 1, with 15 bases in between. Germline assignment: CDR1 MGHRA and CDR2 YSYEKL. The CDR3 DNA is TGCGCCAGCAGCTCCGCTAGCGATCGGTCCTACAATGAGCAGTTCTTC. Its protein product is CASSSASDRSYNEQFF.

The chain joins TRBV28 to TRBJ1-1, with D hard to call. Germline CDR1 reads MDHEN; CDR2 reads SYDVKM. Trimming took 3 bases from V and 8 from J, leaving 10 bases between them. The CDR3 length is 12 residues. The chain's CDR3 is CASSFFGLEAFF. The CDR3 coding sequence is TGTGCCAGCAGTTTTTTTGGGCTGGAAGCTTTCTTT.

This clone is a singleton in its sample. The chain is built from TRBV10-3 and TRBJ1-3; D remains ambiguous. The CDR3 extends over 14 amino acids. The germline CDR1 and CDR2 sequences are ENHRY and SYGVKD. The germline V and J ends were trimmed by 3 bases and 2 bases, with 8 bases remaining between them. CDR3 loop: CAISDERAGNTIYF. In DNA form, the CDR3 reads TGTGCCATCAGTGACGAGCGGGCTGGAAACACCATATATTTT.

This clone appeared a single time. The chain carries TRBV30 and TRBJ2-5; 9 bases are shared with TRBD2. The CDR3 extends over 16 amino acids. J was trimmed by 4 bases and V by 5 bases; bases with no gene match: 14. In germline, CDR1 is GTSNPN, CDR2 SVGIG (reference sequence). The CDR3 here is CAWQRGVAGGLETQYF. The DNA for the CDR3 is TGTGCCTGGCAACGTGGGGTGGCGGGAGGGTTAGAGACCCAGTACTTC. Combining the CDR3 with reference TRBV30 and TRBJ2-5 gives the whole variable domain SQTIHQWPATLVQPVGSPLSLECTVEGTSNPNLYWYRQAAGRGLQLLFYSVGIGQISSEVPQNLSASRPQDRQFILSSKKLLLSDSGFYLCAWQRGVAGGLETQYFGPGTRLLVL.

V is TRBV3-1 (or the pseudogene TRBV3-2) and J is TRBJ1-1; no firm D call. Between the trimmed V and J ends, which lost 4 bases and 6 bases, there was a span of 12 bases. The germline CDR1 and CDR2 sequences are LGHDT and YNNKEL (reference sequence). This CDR3 comprises 13 residues. The CDR3 DNA sequence: TGTGCCAGCAGCCGAATTTCAACAGCTGAAGCTTTCTTT. It specifies CASSRISTAEAFF.

The rearrangement uses TRBV14 and TRBJ1-2; D not resolved. The CDR3 loop spans 13 amino acids. The V and J ends lost 1 base and 8 bases respectively, with 11 bases between them. Per germline, CDR1 SGHDN and CDR2 FVKESK. The DNA of the CDR3 is TGTGCCAGCAGCCAAGCAACGAGAGCGGGCTACACCTTC. Translation: CASSQATRAGYTF. Full variable domain (missing parts from reference TRBV14 and TRBJ1-2): EAGVTQFPSHSVIEKGQTVTLRCDPISGHDNLYWYRRVMGKEIKFLLHFVKESKQDESGMPNNRFLAERTGGTYSTLKVQPAELEDSGVYFCASSQATRAGYTFGSGTRLTVV.

The count of this clone is one. The chain uses TRBV24-1 and TRBJ2-7; 7 nucleotides align to TRBD2. After removal of 9 bases from V and 6 bases from J, the junction contained 7 bases not matched to a gene. The germline gives CDR1 KGHDR, CDR2 SFDVKD. This CDR3 spans 12 amino acids. CDR3 in amino acids: CATEGTTSEQYF. CDR3 coding DNA: TGTGCCACCGAAGGGACTACAAGCGAGCAGTACTTC.

The V gene is TRBV7-9, the J gene TRBJ2-7, with D possibly matching TRBD1 (6 bases). V was cut by 5 bases and J by 2 bases, with 13 bases left in between. The CDR3 spans 14 residues. Germline CDR1 reads SEHNR; CDR2 reads FQNEAQ (reference sequence). DNA for the CDR3: TGTGCCAGCAGCCAAGGACAGCGTACCTACGAGCAGTACTTC. Translating gives CASSQGQRTYEQYF.

This chain joins TRBV2 and TRBJ1-5, with 8 bases lining up with TRBD1. From germline, CDR1 is SNHLY and CDR2 FYNNEI. The CDR3 is 14 amino acids. V gave up 8 bases and J gave up 2 bases; unmatched junction bases: 5. Written as DNA, the CDR3 is TGTGCCAGCGCCGGGACAGGCCGCAATCAGCCCCAGCATTTT. Residues: CASAGTGRNQPQHF.

V and J are TRBV5-4 and TRBJ1-4; TRBD1 matches 11 bases. Germline lookup yields CDR1 SGHNT and CDR2 YYREEE (reference sequence). V gave up 2 bases and J gave up 5 bases; unmatched junction bases: 2. The CDR3 extends over 15 amino acids. The chain's CDR3 is CASSFGQGANEKLFF. CDR3 nucleotides: TGTGCCAGCAGCTTTGGACAGGGGGCGAATGAAAAACTGTTTTTT.